This TCR beta chain emerged from a study of HIV-infected patients and healthy controls. Study-level results: Compared with controls, mean Gini indices were significantly raised in HIV-infected repertoires, possibly indicating oligoclonality. Study cohorts differed slightly in age and sex, but this did not explain diversity differences.

J lost 4 bases, V lost 5 bases, and 9 bases had no gene match. The CDR3 extends over 16 amino acids. CDR1 and CDR2 (germline): SGHTA, FQGNSA. This clonotype ranks as medium-sized. Its antigen is not known. cDNA was made from approximately 500 ng RNA using alpha and beta constant primers. Using multiplexing indices, alpha and beta chain libraries were generated apart by chain-specific third strand synthesis. TCRdb passed the 5' RACE reads through MiXCR, listing each CDR3 protein once. The sample lists around 15,000 distinct CDR3 sequences, around 6.7% occurring once. The repertoire came from unfractionated whole blood and reflected all unsorted peripheral T cells.

The chain uses TRBV7-2 and TRBJ2-3; 10 nucleotides match TRBD2. This TCR was sampled from an adult in good health. The sequenced sample was blood. CDR3 protein: CASSQTAGGFADTQYF. The CDR3 DNA reads as TGTGCCAGCAGCCAAACAGCGGGGGGGTTCGCAGATACGCAGTATTTT.